This TCR beta chain was recovered during a study of shared clonotypes between healthy human individuals (TCRdb year 2020). Background for the entire study: The cohort comprised two women and a few men aged 18 to 49 years. Blood TCR repertoires of five healthy adults were deeply sequenced to estimate repertoire size and the extent of clonotype sharing between individuals. Libraries were prepared and TCR repertoires were sequenced by different laboratories using diverse techniques, in order to increase sequencing depth and limit assay-specific biases. Each donor's leukapheresis produced roughly between roughly 0.85 and 10 billion PBMCs. For each donor, CD4 naive and CD4 memory were each given three plates, CD8 naive was given two plates, and CD8 memory was given one plate.

Using the deep immunoSEQ assay, multiplex PCR amplified TCR CDR3 regions from genomic DNA. Extracted genomic DNA from each cell subset was spread evenly across all wells of several immunoSEQ 96-well plates, with each plate serving as a replicate. Each replicate PCR for sorted subsets received around 200 ng genomic DNA, equal to tens of thousands of T cell genomes. The purified libraries were quantified using a Qubit 3.0 fluorometer, sized with a Bioanalyzer 2100, and then quantified again using the KAPA Library Quantification kit. Every immunoSEQ 96-well plate was sequenced on a separate single-read 150-cycle Illumina NextSeq 550 flow cell. On the study's bioinformatics: Because the immunoSEQ output included only junctional sequences and no quality scores, the filtering could not be the same as the filtering used for full-length reads. Sequences were annotated with PyIR, a Python wrapper for IgBLAST v1.9, using IMGT germline references to assign V/J genes and CDR3. Reads with weak V/J assignments (E-value above 1e-6), missing CDR3, stop codons, out-of-frame junctions, or ambiguous translated residues were removed. V3J clonotypes were defined by identical inferred V gene, J gene, and CDR3 amino acid sequence. Percentage overlap between repertoires was calculated by dividing the number of shared unique clonotypes by the size of the smaller repertoire. Repertoire richness was assessed with RTK rarefaction, the Chao1 estimator, and Recon v2.1 estimates of unobserved clonotypes. For all TCRbeta clonotypes obtained by the gDNA method from several donors, generation probabilities were computed with OLGA. In its TCRdb copy, this immuneACCESS table keeps in-frame sequences only and misses some clones. Where compared with another copy, unresolved V genes explain less than half of these, and the others have no known cause. V and J calls and clone size are those listed in that table; D and trimming were worked out from the DNA. The sample profile shows about 680,000 clones; under 95% of them were found once. The ten top clones hold approximately 25% of the sample.

On this clone itself: Its antigen specificity is not known. Base qualities are not recorded, but no much larger clone differs from it by a single base.

Findings and caveats that apply to the study as a whole: Compared with non-shared clonotypes, the clonotypes found in all four sorted-subset donors had higher generation probabilities. The small number of donors limited the genetic and exposure-history diversity represented. Pairwise subsampling indicated that sequencing depth was expected to affect the degree of clonotype sharing among donors. Larger estimated clonotype richness was generally found for naive subsets than for memory subsets. Even with the large sequencing depth, rarefaction of the sorted-subset datasets indicated that sequencing was incomplete. Roughly 5% of naive CD4, around 4% of naive CD8, 2% to 2.5% of memory CD4, and 0.4% of memory CD8 clonotypes were shared across several donors. Sampling was limited to blood, and TCR repertoires in tissue likely differ from TCR repertoires in blood.

There are 13 amino acids in the CDR3, from cysteine to phenylalanine inclusive. CDR3 DNA only is kept here, 39 bases in frame from base 1. The germline V and J ends show losses of 6 bases and 1 base respectively, and no gene match explains 2 bases of the junction. Via the germline V gene, CDR1 is SQVTM and CDR2 ANQGSEA. CD8 naive samples were CD45RO-negative cells positively selected for CCR7, giving a CD45RA+CCR7+ population that excluded TemRA cells. The donors were healthy, HIV-negative adults with no recently reported acute infections or vaccinations. Only Caucasian adults living in Nashville, Tennessee, USA were represented among the donors. After blood collection by leukapheresis, PBMCs were isolated using Ficoll-Histopaque density gradient centrifugation and then cryopreserved in the vapor phase of liquid nitrogen. Analytical flow cytometry was used to check the purity and quantity of every magnetically sorted T cell population. From each sorted fraction, genomic DNA was isolated and quantified by UV absorbance on a Nanodrop 2000c.

The clonotype was recovered from a man between 25 and 39 years old in good health. The sample consisted of naive CD8+ T cells sorted from blood. Read against the paper, the sample's cell subset or site label means: CD45RA+CCR7+. The chain is encoded by TRBV29-1 joined to TRBJ2-2; 7 central nucleotides agree with TRBD2. The DNA sequence is TGCAGCGTGGGAGGGCGGAACACCGGGGAGCTGTTTTTT. Translated, it gives CSVGGRNTGELFF.